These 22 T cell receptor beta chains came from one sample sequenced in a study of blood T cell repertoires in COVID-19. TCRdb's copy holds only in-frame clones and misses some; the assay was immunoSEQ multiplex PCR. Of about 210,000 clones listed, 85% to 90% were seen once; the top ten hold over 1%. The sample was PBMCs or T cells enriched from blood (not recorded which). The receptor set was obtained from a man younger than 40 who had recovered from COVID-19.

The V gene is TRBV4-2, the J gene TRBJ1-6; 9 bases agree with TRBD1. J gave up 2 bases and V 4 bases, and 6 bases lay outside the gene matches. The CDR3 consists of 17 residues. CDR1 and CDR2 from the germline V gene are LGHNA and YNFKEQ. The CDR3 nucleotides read TGTGCCAGCAGCCTATTAGGACAGGGGACCTATAATTCACCCCTCCACTTT. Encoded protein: CASSLLGQGTYNSPLHF.

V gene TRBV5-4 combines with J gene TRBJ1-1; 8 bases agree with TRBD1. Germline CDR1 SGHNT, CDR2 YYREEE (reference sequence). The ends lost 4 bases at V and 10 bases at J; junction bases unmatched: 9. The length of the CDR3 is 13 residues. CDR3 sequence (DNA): TGTGCCAGCAGCGACCAAGGCAGGGGGCGAGCTTTCTTT. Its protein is CASSDQGRGRAFF.

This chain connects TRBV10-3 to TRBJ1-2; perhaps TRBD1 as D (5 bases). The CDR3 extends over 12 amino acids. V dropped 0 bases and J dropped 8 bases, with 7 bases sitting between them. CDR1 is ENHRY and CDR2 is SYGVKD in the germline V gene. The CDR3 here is CAISESKGGYTF. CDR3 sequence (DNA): TGTGCCATCAGTGAGTCGAAGGGGGGCTACACCTTC.

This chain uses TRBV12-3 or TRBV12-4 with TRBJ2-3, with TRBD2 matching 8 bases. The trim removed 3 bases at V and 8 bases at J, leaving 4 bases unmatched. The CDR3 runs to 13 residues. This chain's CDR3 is CASSFSGALTQYF. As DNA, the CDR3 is TGTGCCAGCAGTTTTAGCGGGGCTCTTACGCAGTATTTT.

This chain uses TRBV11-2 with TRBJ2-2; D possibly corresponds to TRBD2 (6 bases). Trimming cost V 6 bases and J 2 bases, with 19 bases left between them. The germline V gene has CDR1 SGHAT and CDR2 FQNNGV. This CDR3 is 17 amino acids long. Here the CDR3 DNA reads TGTGCCAGCAGGAGAGGGGACGGCGGACTAAACACCGGGGAGCTGTTTTTT. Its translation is CASRRGDGGLNTGELFF.

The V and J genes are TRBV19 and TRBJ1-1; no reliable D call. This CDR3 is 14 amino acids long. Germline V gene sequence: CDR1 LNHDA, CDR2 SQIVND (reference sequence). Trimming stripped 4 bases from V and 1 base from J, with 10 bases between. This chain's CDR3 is CASSTFTGNTEAFF. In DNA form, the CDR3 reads TGTGCCAGTAGTACATTCACGGGGAACACTGAAGCTTTCTTT.

As DNA, the CDR3 is TGTGCCAGTAGTCCTTTAGAGGGCAGGGGTGATCAGCCCCAGCATTTT. Amino acids: CASSPLEGRGDQPQHF. The rearrangement joins TRBV19 to TRBJ1-5; tentatively, D is TRBD1 (6 bases). Trimming shortened V by 5 bases and J by 5 bases, and 19 bases separated the two germline ends. CDR1 is LNHDA, CDR2 SQIVND, per germline (reference sequence). The CDR3 consists of 16 residues.

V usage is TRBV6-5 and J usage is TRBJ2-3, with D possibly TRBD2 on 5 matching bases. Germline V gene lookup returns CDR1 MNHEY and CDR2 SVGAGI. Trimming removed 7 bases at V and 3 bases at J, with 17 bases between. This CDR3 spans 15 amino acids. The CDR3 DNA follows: TGTGCCAGCACCCTAGACCCGACGGGAACAGATACGCAGTATTTT. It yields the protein CASTLDPTGTDTQYF.

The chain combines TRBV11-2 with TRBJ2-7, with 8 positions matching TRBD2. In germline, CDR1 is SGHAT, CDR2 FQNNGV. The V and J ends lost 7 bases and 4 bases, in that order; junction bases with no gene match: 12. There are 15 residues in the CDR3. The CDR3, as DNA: TGTGCCAGCAACAACCTCGGGAGGGATCCATACGAGCAGTACTTC. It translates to CASNNLGRDPYEQYF. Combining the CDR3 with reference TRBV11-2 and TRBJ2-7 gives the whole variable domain EAGVAQSPRYKIIEKRQSVAFWCNPISGHATLYWYQQILGQGPKLLIQFQNNGVVDDSQLPKDRFSAERLKGVDSTLKIQPAKLEDSAVYLCASNNLGRDPYEQYFGPGTRLTVT.

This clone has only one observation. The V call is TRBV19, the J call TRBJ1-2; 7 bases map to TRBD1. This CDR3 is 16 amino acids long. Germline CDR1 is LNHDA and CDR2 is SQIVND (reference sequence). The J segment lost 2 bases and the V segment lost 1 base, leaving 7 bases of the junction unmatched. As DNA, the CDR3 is TGTGCCAGTAGTATAGGGGGGACAGTCTCCAACTATGGCTACACCTTC. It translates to CASSIGGTVSNYGYTF.

The CDR3 protein is CASSLGLAGVDTQYF. The CDR3 DNA is TGCGCCAGCAGCCTAGGACTAGCGGGAGTAGATACGCAGTATTTT. J is TRBJ2-3 and V is TRBV5-1; 13 positions match TRBD2. The ends lost 4 bases at V and 5 bases at J; junction bases unmatched: 4. The germline V gene has CDR1 SGHRS and CDR2 YFSETQ. CDR3 length: 15 residues.

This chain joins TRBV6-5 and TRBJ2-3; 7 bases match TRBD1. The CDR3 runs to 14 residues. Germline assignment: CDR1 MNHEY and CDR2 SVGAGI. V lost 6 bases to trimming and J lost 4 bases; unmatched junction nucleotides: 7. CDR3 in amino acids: CASSQQGIADTQYF. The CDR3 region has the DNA TGTGCCAGCAGCCAACAGGGGATCGCAGATACGCAGTATTTT.

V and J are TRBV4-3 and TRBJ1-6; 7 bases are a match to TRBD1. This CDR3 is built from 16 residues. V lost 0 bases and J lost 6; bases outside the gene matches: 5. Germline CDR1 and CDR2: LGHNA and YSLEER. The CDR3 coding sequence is TGCGCCAGCAGCCAAGAAACAGGGGTTACTAATTCACCCCTCCACTTT. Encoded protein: CASSQETGVTNSPLHF.

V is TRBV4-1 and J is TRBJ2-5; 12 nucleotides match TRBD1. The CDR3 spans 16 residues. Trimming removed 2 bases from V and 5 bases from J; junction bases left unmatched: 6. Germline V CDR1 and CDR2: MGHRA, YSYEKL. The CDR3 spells CASSQRGTGGRETQYF. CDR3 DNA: TGCGCCAGCAGCCAACGAGGGACAGGGGGCAGGGAGACCCAGTACTTC.

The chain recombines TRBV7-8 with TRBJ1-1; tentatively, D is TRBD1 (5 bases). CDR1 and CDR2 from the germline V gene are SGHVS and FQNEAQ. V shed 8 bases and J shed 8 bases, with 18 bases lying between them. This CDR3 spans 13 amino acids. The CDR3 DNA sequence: TGTGCCAGCCGGCGTGCAGGGCGGACAGAAGCTTTCTTT. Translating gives CASRRAGRTEAFF. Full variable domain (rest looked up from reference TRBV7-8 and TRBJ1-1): GAGVSQSPRYKVAKRGQDVALRCDPISGHVSLFWYQQALGQGPEFLTYFQNEAQLDKSGLPSDRFFAERPEGSVSTLKIQRTQQEDSAVYLCASRRAGRTEAFFGQGTRLTVV.

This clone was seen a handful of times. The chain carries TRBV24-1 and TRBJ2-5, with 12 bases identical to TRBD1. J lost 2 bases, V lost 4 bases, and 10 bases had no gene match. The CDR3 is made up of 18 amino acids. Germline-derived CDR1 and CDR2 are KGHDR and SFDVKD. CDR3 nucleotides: TGTGCCACCAGTGAAGCCGGGACAGGGGGCCTGGGGCAAGAGACCCAGTACTTC. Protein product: CATSEAGTGGLGQETQYF.

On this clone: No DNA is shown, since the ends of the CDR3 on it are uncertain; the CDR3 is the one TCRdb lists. The CDR3 loop is CASSPGLTFGNTEAFF. This chain links TRBV11-3 with TRBJ1-1. CDR1 is SGHNT, CDR2 YENEEA, per germline. Counting both end residues, the CDR3 totals 16 amino acids.

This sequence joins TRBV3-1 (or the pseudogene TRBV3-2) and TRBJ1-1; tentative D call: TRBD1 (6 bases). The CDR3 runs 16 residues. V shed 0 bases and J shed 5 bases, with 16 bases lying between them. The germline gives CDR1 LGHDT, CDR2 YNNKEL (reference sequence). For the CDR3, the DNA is TGTGCCAGCAGCCAAGATACCGAAGGGGGAGGGACTGAAGCTTTCTTT. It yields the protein CASSQDTEGGGTEAFF.

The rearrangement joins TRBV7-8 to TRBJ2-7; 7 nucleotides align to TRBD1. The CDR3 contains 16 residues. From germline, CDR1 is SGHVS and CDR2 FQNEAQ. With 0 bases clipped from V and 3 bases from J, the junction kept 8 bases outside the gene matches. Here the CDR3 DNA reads TGTGCCAGCAGCTTAGCAGCCCCGGGACAGAGCTACGAGCAGTACTTC. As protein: CASSLAAPGQSYEQYF.

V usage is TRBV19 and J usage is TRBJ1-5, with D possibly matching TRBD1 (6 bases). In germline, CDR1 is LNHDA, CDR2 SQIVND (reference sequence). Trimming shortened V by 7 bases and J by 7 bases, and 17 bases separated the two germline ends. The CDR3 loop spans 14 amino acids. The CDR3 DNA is TGTGCCAGTATAGGCAGGGGTCTAGAACAGCCCCAGCATTTT. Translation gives CASIGRGLEQPQHF. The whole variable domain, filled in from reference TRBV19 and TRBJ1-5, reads DGGITQSPKYLFRKEGQNVTLSCEQNLNHDAMYWYRQDPGQGLRLIYYSQIVNDFQKGDIAEGYSVSREKKESFPLTVTSAQKNPTAFYLCASIGRGLEQPQHFGDGTRLSIL.

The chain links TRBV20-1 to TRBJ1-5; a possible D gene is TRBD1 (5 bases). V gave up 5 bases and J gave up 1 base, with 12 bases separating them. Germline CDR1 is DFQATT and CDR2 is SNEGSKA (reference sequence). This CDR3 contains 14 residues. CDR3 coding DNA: TGCAGTGCTCGTGGGGGGGACAGCAATCAGCCCCAGCATTTT. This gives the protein CSARGGDSNQPQHF.

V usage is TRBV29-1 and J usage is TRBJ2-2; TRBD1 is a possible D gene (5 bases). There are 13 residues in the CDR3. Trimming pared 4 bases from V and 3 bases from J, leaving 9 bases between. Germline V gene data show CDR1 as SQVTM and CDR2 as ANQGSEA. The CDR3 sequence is CSVVDSYTGELFF. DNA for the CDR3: TGCAGCGTTGTTGACAGCTACACCGGGGAGCTGTTTTTT.